The sequence of this TCR beta chain was determined in a study of blood T cells in healthy people across ages (dated by TCRdb to about 2015). Turning to the overall study: In model experiments, template switching captured about one uniquely barcoded TCR beta cDNA molecule for every two T cells. Four age groups were formed from the donors: young (average about 15 years), middle-aged (more than 35), aged (roughly 56) and long-lived (less than 85). The study measured age-related changes in TCR beta repertoire diversity using deep sequencing normalized with unique cDNA molecular identifiers. To avoid experimental bias, donors of different ages were spread randomly across the sequencing lanes. Two additional independent replicas of 1 million unique cDNA reads from the same blood draw were analyzed for two donors (one aged 18 to 29 and one aged 80 or older). The full study reports these points: The CMV infection status of donors was not known, potentially confounding age-related changes in expanded clonotypes. Because profiling used bulk unsorted PBMCs, naive and antigen-experienced compartments could not be compared conclusively. Compared with the aged group, more naive CD4+ T cells, fewer expanded clones and increased TCR diversity were shown by the long-lived group, suggesting age selection. Estimates of total diversity from one million sequenced T cells were regarded as lower bounds and underestimates. Observed TCR beta diversity per million T cells fell roughly linearly with age, and a significant reduction was already apparent by age around 40. There was a strong correlation between observed TCR beta diversity and the percentage of naive T cells measured by flow cytometry.

Trimming takes 4 bases from V and 8 bases from J, and the germline ends sit 11 bases apart. The germline V gene sets CDR1 to LGHNA and CDR2 to YNFKEQ. The CDR3 contains 12 residues, cysteine and phenylalanine counted. The kept DNA is CDR3 alone, 36 bases in frame from the first base. This clonotype was picked up many times. Its binding antigen is unknown. Qualities for individual bases were not recorded, and no much larger clone is one base off. Libraries came from 5' RACE. TCRdb lists the instrument as Illumina HiSeq 2500. A second PCR of 7 to 11 cycles was run with a J-beta primer mix and a sample-barcoded 5' primer. A template-switch 5' adaptor carrying 12 random nucleotides introduced a unique molecular identifier onto each TCR beta cDNA molecule. Each sample yielded at least 2.5 million CDR3-containing paired-end reads. First-strand cDNA synthesis was performed from all RNA using the Mint cDNA synthesis kit, with priming by a TRBC-specific oligonucleotide. After uracil-DNA glycosylase treatment, a first 18-cycle PCR used universal primers M1SS and BC2_uni_R on all cDNA. The published analysis was carried out like this. Normalization of each sample was performed by random selection of 1 million high-quality reads, each carrying a distinct molecular identifier. Instead of being binned into consensus sequences, reads with shared molecular identifiers were discarded. MiTCR, with a Q25 quality threshold and the strictest error-elimination algorithm, was used for CDR3 identification, clonotype clustering and error correction. A nonparametric unseen species model with Euler transformation was used to estimate a lower bound on total TCR beta diversity. The public reads were quality trimmed at Q25 with fastp and then assembled into clones with MiXCR by TCRdb, keeping productive beta chains. Every entry covers one CDR3 protein and lists the most common genes and DNA from its rows. TCRdb's processing, not the authors', yielded these V and J calls. The sample has some 1.5 million distinct CDR3 sequences on record, roughly 30% of them singletons. 7.7% of the sample is taken by the ten largest.

Donors were a few dozen systemically healthy Caucasian individuals from Russia aged roughly 6 to 90 years. Around 9.7 milliliters of peripheral blood were collected from each donor into EDTA-treated Vacutainer tubes. Ficoll-Paque density-gradient centrifugation was used to isolate PBMCs, with at least 7 million obtained per sample. Trizol reagent was used to extract total RNA from PBMCs, with at least 5 micrograms per sample. For every donor, flow cytometry on a PBMC aliquot measured the percentage of naive CD45RAhigh/CD27high T cells. The chain uses TRBV4-2 and TRBJ1-2; the D gene lacks a confident call. The sequencing sample was made of blood. This receptor was obtained from a woman in her 30s in good health. DNA sequence: TGTGCCAGCAGCCTTCGGGATTCGGGCTACACCTTC. Protein translation: CASSLRDSGYTF.